This T cell receptor beta chain was retrieved from a study of blood T cell repertoires in COVID-19. Study summary: Sample material is recorded as cDNA or gDNA derived from T cells, B-cell-depleted T cells, or PBMCs.

Per the germline V gene, CDR1 is SGHVS and CDR2 is FQNEAQ. CDR3 length equals 15 residues. The J segment lost 7 bases and the V segment lost 3 bases, leaving 9 bases of the junction unmatched. Measured with immunoSEQ multiplex PCR; TCRdb has only the in-frame clones, and not every one. The profile covers 300,000 to 500,000 clones, with approximately 91% appearing a single time and approximately 2.1% taken by the ten largest. Participants' own reports of clinical history determined their cohort assignment. This receptor was obtained from a woman in her thirties or forties with acute COVID-19. This chain links TRBV7-8 with TRBJ2-1; 7 bases fit TRBD2. The sequencing input was PBMCs or T cells enriched from blood (not recorded which). The CDR3 protein is CASSFRGVVVNEQFF. The CDR3 nucleotides are TGTGCCAGCAGCTTCCGGGGGGTAGTTGTGAATGAGCAGTTCTTC.